The 23 T cell receptor beta chains below were found in one sample sequenced in a study of control samples from healthy donors and cancer patients. Some clones are missing from TCRdb's copy, which holds only in-frame ones; the method was immunoSEQ multiplex PCR. The sample yields 94,000 or so clones, roughly 80% seen once. The sequenced sample consisted of PBMCs. Every receptor here comes from a man in his sixties or seventies with lung cancer.

The chain has TRBV7-8 and TRBJ2-7; D tentatively fits TRBD1 or TRBD2 (5 bases each). Looked up from germline, CDR1 is SGHVS and CDR2 is FQNEAQ. The CDR3 covers 17 residues. The V and J ends lost 7 bases and 3 bases respectively, with 25 bases between them. The CDR3: CASNPGRGRGGDYEQYF. CDR3 coding DNA: TGTGCCAGCAACCCAGGGAGAGGGAGAGGCGGCGACTACGAGCAGTACTTC.

The V and J genes are TRBV7-8 and TRBJ1-1, with D uncertain. The CDR3 sequence is 15 residues long. The V end lost 5 bases, the J end lost 1 base, and 14 bases lay between the germline ends. CDR1 is SGHVS, CDR2 FQNEAQ, per germline. The chain's CDR3 is CASSLGPEGNTEAFF. The CDR3 nucleotides are TGTGCCAGCAGCCTCGGGCCCGAAGGGAACACTGAAGCTTTCTTT.

This clone came up a few times. The chain joins TRBV19 to TRBJ1-1; D not certain. V was trimmed by 7 bases and J by 3 bases, leaving 18 bases between them. The CDR3 has 15 residues. CDR1 and CDR2 (germline): LNHDA, SQIVND (reference sequence). The CDR3 loop is CASNSSPAKHTEAFF. CDR3 DNA: TGTGCCAGTAATTCATCTCCGGCTAAACACACTGAAGCTTTCTTT.

This rearrangement joins TRBV7-6 to TRBJ1-4, with D perhaps matching TRBD1 (5 bases). This CDR3 region has 16 residues. V was trimmed by 5 bases and J by 8 bases, leaving 21 bases between them. Germline CDR1 reads SGHVS; CDR2 reads FNYEAQ. In DNA, the CDR3 is TGTGCCAGCAGCCTCGGGGGGGATCTTCGTCGGGAAAAACTGTTTTTT. This gives the protein CASSLGGDLRREKLFF.

V is TRBV7-2 and J is TRBJ2-7; TRBD2 matches at 8 bases. Unmatched junction bases numbered 5, after V lost 0 bases and J lost 4 bases. Germline V gene data show CDR1 as SGHTA and CDR2 as FQGNSA. This CDR3 has 15 residues. The DNA of the CDR3 is TGTGCCAGCAGCTTAGCACCGGGGGGGCGGTACGAGCAGTACTTC. Its translation is CASSLAPGGRYEQYF.

The chain joins TRBV7-9 to TRBJ2-3; D gene unclear. V was pared by 1 base and J by 0 bases, with 11 bases between. CDR1 is SEHNR, CDR2 FQNEAQ, per germline (reference sequence). This CDR3 contains 16 residues. CDR3: CASSLVRSTSTDTQYF. In DNA form, the CDR3 reads TGTGCCAGCAGCTTAGTTCGCTCAACGAGCACAGATACGCAGTATTTT.

The chain recombines TRBV11-2 with TRBJ1-2; 7 bases are a match to TRBD1. The J segment lost 3 bases and the V segment lost 3 bases, leaving 4 bases of the junction unmatched. CDR1 is SGHAT, CDR2 FQNNGV, per germline. The CDR3 runs to 14 residues. CDR3 residues: CASSFQGTDYGYTF. Here the CDR3 DNA reads TGTGCCAGCAGCTTCCAGGGGACAGACTATGGCTACACCTTC.

The rearrangement joins TRBV4-1 to TRBJ2-2, with D unresolved. Germline V lookup: CDR1 MGHRA, CDR2 YSYEKL. V lost 0 bases and J lost 3, with 11 bases in between. CDR3 length equals 16 residues. The CDR3 is CASSQDDTTHTGELFF. CDR3 in DNA: TGCGCCAGCAGCCAAGATGACACCACCCACACCGGGGAGCTGTTTTTT.

This clone was seen a few times. This chain connects TRBV7-9 to TRBJ2-3; possible D gene TRBD2, 5 bases. With 6 bases removed from V and 6 bases from J, the gap between germline ends came to 13 bases. The CDR3 loop spans 13 amino acids. Germline V gene data show CDR1 as SEHNR and CDR2 as FQNEAQ (reference sequence). This CDR3 is CASSPKGGDTQYF. CDR3 DNA sequence: TGTGCCAGCAGTCCCAAAGGCGGGGATACGCAGTATTTT.

The chain has TRBV30 and TRBJ1-3; TRBD1 matches 7 bases. V gave up 0 bases and J gave up 0 bases; unmatched junction bases: 11. This CDR3 comprises 18 residues. Germline lookup yields CDR1 GTSNPN and CDR2 SVGIG (reference sequence). The CDR3 DNA sequence: TGTGCCTGGAGTGTCCTTACAGGGGCGAGTGTCTCTGGAAACACCATATATTTT. Translated: CAWSVLTGASVSGNTIYF.

This clone was picked up one time. The chain combines TRBV16 with TRBJ1-5, with 9 bases aligning to TRBD1. This CDR3 spans 20 amino acids. From germline, CDR1 is KGHSY and CDR2 FQNENV. With 0 bases clipped from V and 1 base from J, the junction kept 13 bases outside the gene matches. The CDR3 nucleotides read TGTGCCAGCAGCCAATCATTGTTCTATGGGGACAGGGAAAGCAATCAGCCCCAGCATTTT. It is translated as CASSQSLFYGDRESNQPQHF.

This clone was recorded once. This sequence joins TRBV9 and TRBJ2-2; 15 bases fit TRBD2. J lost 1 base, V lost 0 bases, and 4 bases had no gene match. CDR1 and CDR2 (germline): SGDLS, YYNGEE. The CDR3 runs to 19 residues. In nucleotides, the CDR3 is TGTGCCAGCAGCGTAGGCGGACTAGCGGGGGGGCTGAACACCGGGGAGCTGTTTTTT. Translating gives CASSVGGLAGGLNTGELFF. The full variable domain, completed using reference TRBV9 and TRBJ2-2, is DSGVTQTPKHLITATGQRVTLRCSPRSGDLSVYWYQQSLDQGLQFLIQYYNGEERAKGNILERFSAQQFPDLHSELNLSSLELGDSALYFCASSVGGLAGGLNTGELFFGEGSRLTVL.

V and J are TRBV2 and TRBJ1-6; a weak D match, TRBD1 (6 bases). CDR3 length: 14 residues. Germline V lookup: CDR1 SNHLY, CDR2 FYNNEI. Trimming removed 6 bases at V and 9 bases at J, with 15 bases between. CDR3 amino acids: CASRKGGRASPLHF. The CDR3 DNA reads TGTGCCAGCAGGAAGGGGGGAAGGGCTTCACCCCTCCACTTT.

The J gene is TRBJ2-6, the V gene TRBV6-2 or TRBV6-3, with TRBD1 identical over 9 bases. J was trimmed by 0 bases and V by 0 bases; bases with no gene match: 3. There are 18 residues in the CDR3. From germline, CDR1 is MNHEY and CDR2 SVGEGT. The CDR3 sequence: CASSYSGQGSSGANVLTF. The CDR3 nucleotides are TGTGCCAGCAGTTACTCCGGACAGGGGAGCTCTGGGGCCAACGTCCTGACTTTC.

The rearrangement links TRBV6-5 to TRBJ1-2, with D possibly TRBD1 on 5 matching bases. Germline V CDR1 and CDR2: MNHEY, SVGAGI. The CDR3 contains 11 residues. V dropped 8 bases and J dropped 12 bases, with 16 bases sitting between them. The CDR3 protein is CASGDGGSHTF. The CDR3 nucleotides read TGTGCCAGCGGGGACGGGGGGAGTCACACCTTC.

The chain uses TRBV11-2 and TRBJ1-2; D unresolved. The V gene lost 5 bases and the J gene lost 2 bases, with 12 bases spanning the gap. This CDR3 is built from 14 residues. From germline, CDR1 is SGHAT and CDR2 FQNNGV. CDR3 loop: CASSRQGRNYGYTF. Written as DNA, the CDR3 is TGTGCCAGCAGCCGACAAGGGCGCAACTATGGCTACACCTTC.

J is TRBJ2-3 and V is TRBV14; TRBD1 matches 7 bases. Germline V gene data show CDR1 as SGHDN and CDR2 as FVKESK. V dropped 2 bases and J dropped 7; count of bases not matched to a gene: 21. The CDR3 has 19 amino acids. CDR3 sequence reads: CASSQKSSPTGTLANTQYF. For the CDR3, the DNA is TGTGCCAGCAGCCAAAAATCGTCCCCGACAGGGACCCTGGCAAATACGCAGTATTTT.

Turning to this clone: Other DNA sequences in this specimen translate into the identical CDR3. This rearrangement joins TRBV24-1 to TRBJ2-5, with no clear D. V was trimmed by 4 bases and J by 4 bases, leaving 3 bases between them. Looked up from germline, CDR1 is KGHDR and CDR2 is SFDVKD. The CDR3 runs to 11 residues. The CDR3 DNA reads TGTGCCACCAGTGAGGGAGAGACCCAGTACTTC. Protein: CATSEGETQYF.

J is TRBJ2-7 and V is TRBV24-1; no clear D gene. The germline V gene encodes CDR1 KGHDR and CDR2 SFDVKD. This CDR3 comprises 13 residues. Trimming left V 4 bases short and J 3 bases short, with 9 bases between. CDR3 protein: CATSEPGRYEQYF. CDR3 sequence (DNA): TGTGCCACCAGTGAACCGGGCCGCTACGAGCAGTACTTC.

The rearrangement uses TRBV19 and TRBJ1-1, with D possibly matching TRBD1 (6 bases). Germline V CDR1 and CDR2: LNHDA, SQIVND (reference sequence). V gave up 7 bases and J gave up 0 bases, with 15 bases separating them. This CDR3 is built from 15 residues. The CDR3 DNA reads TGTGCCAGTACCCCGGGAGGACAGCTGAACACTGAAGCTTTCTTT. Translated: CASTPGGQLNTEAFF. Supplemented by reference TRBV19 and TRBJ1-1, the full variable domain reads DGGITQSPKYLFRKEGQNVTLSCEQNLNHDAMYWYRQDPGQGLRLIYYSQIVNDFQKGDIAEGYSVSREKKESFPLTVTSAQKNPTAFYLCASTPGGQLNTEAFFGQGTRLTVV.

The table lists this clone with a count of one. V gene TRBV10-1 combines with J gene TRBJ1-4; 9 positions match TRBD1. With 8 bases clipped from V and 1 base from J, the junction kept 5 bases outside the gene matches. In germline, CDR1 is WNHNN, CDR2 SYGVQD (reference sequence). The CDR3 runs 15 residues. The CDR3 protein is CASSPGQGTNEKLFF. The CDR3 coding sequence is TGCGCCAGCTCTCCGGGACAGGGAACTAATGAAAAACTGTTTTTT.

The chain has TRBV12-3 or TRBV12-4 and TRBJ2-7; 9 bases align to TRBD1. CDR3 size: 13 residues. V trimming: 4 bases; J trimming: 5 bases; junction bases outside the gene matches: 3. CDR3 sequence reads: CASSSGQGNEQYF. CDR3 bases: TGTGCCAGCAGTTCCGGACAGGGGAACGAGCAGTACTTC.

The J gene is TRBJ1-1, the V gene TRBV19; D not certain. The CDR3 is 15 amino acids. V lost 1 base, J lost 0 bases, and 9 bases lay in between. The germline CDR1 and CDR2 sequences are LNHDA and SQIVND (reference sequence). CDR3 in amino acids: CASSIGHRLNTEAFF. CDR3 DNA: TGTGCCAGTAGTATAGGCCACCGATTGAACACTGAAGCTTTCTTT.